These T cell receptor beta chains were read from a single sample in a study of STAT5B mutations in CD4+ large granular lymphocyte leukemia. Assay: immunoSEQ multiplex PCR; the TCRdb copy retains only in-frame clones and omits some. The sample lists about 24,000 clones; around 72% were seen once. Specimen: CD4+ T cells from blood buffy coats. The receptors were sampled from a human donor in good health. Both conserved end residues are part of each CDR3. D genes are given only for firm matches.

CDR3,J,D,V
CASTGWEIGKRNSPLHF,TRBJ1-6,NA,TRBV2
CAIGTGYYEQYF,TRBJ2-7,TRBD1,TRBV10-3
CASTGPGWAFF,TRBJ1-1,NA,TRBV2
CASSWGGAYQETQYF,TRBJ2-5,NA,TRBV9
CASQGGGTNTGELFF,TRBJ2-2,NA,TRBV5-1
CAISEGTGGPFGTDTQYF,TRBJ2-3,TRBD2,TRBV10-3
CATSRGRITAGSSLGEQYF,TRBJ2-7,NA,TRBV15
CASSHAYNEQFF,TRBJ2-1,NA,TRBV5-1
CASRAGQGHYNEQFF,TRBJ2-1,TRBD1,TRBV2
CASSLLTSGGSTDTQYF,TRBJ2-3,TRBD2,TRBV7-8
CSAPANGGQYF,TRBJ2-7,NA,TRBV20-1
CASSLSVTNYEQFF,TRBJ2-1,NA,TRBV7-2
CASRLDSGSFSGNTIYF,TRBJ1-3,NA,TRBV2
CAWRVGTSAFEQYF,TRBJ2-7,TRBD2,TRBV30
CASSVGLGANYGYTF,TRBJ1-2,NA,TRBV9
CASSLGLAGGHNEQFF,TRBJ2-1,TRBD2,TRBV5-1
CASSLLPTGGNTEAFF,TRBJ1-1,TRBD1,TRBV4-2
CASSSGRLNQPQHF,TRBJ1-5,NA,TRBV2
CSVRQGNSYEQYF,TRBJ2-7,TRBD1,TRBV29-1
CASSLHVTVNQPQHF,TRBJ1-5,NA,TRBV5-8
CTSSFGYGRGGYEQYF,TRBJ2-7,TRBD2,TRBV7-2
CASPAGEGRGYTF,TRBJ1-2,NA,TRBV2
CASSGFTKGELGVNTIYF,TRBJ1-3,NA,TRBV6-1
CASSLSSGAFYNEQFF,TRBJ2-1,TRBD2,TRBV5-1
CASSPNTLNTEAFF,TRBJ1-1,NA,TRBV18
CASSLRSPGPTEAFF,TRBJ1-1,NA,TRBV28
CSVAGQSEAFF,TRBJ1-1,NA,TRBV29-1
CASSLGSGLTDTQYF,TRBJ2-3,TRBD2,TRBV11-2
CASSPTGGLPYEQYF,TRBJ2-7,TRBD2,TRBV7-3
CASSQDLVGGNTIYF,TRBJ1-3,NA,TRBV4-2